A selection of T cell receptor beta chains follows, all from one sample in a study of blood T cell repertoires in COVID-19. The method was immunoSEQ multiplex PCR; TCRdb's version includes in-frame clones alone and lacks a portion of them. The sample shows over 200,000 clones, 88% of them seen only once. Sequenced sample: peripheral blood. The receptors come from a young man with active or convalescent COVID-19. CDR3s include the opening cysteine and the closing phenylalanine or tryptophan. D genes are given only for firm matches. Size is stated for part of the rows, as once, few or many counts, or as a class when the clone is expanded.

CASSPNQYEQYF	TGTGCCAGCTCACCAAATCAGTACGAGCAGTACTTC	.	.	TRBJ2-7	TRBV18
CASSLVVSEAFF	TGTGCCAGCAGCTTAGTAGTTTCTGAAGCTTTCTTT	.	.	TRBJ1-1	TRBV13
CASSLTGPLNGYTF	TGTGCCAGCAGCCTAACAGGGCCTCTCAATGGCTACACCTTC	.	.	TRBJ1-2	TRBV7-9
CASSSWEDFQPQHF	TGTGCCAGCAGTTCGTGGGAGGATTTTCAGCCCCAGCATTTT	.	.	TRBJ1-5	TRBV6-2/TRBV6-3
CASSPREEQYF	TGTGCCAGCTCACCTAGAGAAGAGCAGTACTTC	.	.	TRBJ2-7	TRBV18
CASSDLAGGTEAFF	TGTGCCAGCAGTGATCTGGCAGGGGGCACTGAAGCTTTCTTT	.	TRBD1	TRBJ1-1	TRBV6-4
CASSQTLAGGLPEQYF	TGTGCCAGCAGCCAAACACTAGCGGGAGGCTTGCCCGAGCAGTACTTC	.	TRBD2	TRBJ2-7	TRBV3-1/TRBV3-2
CASRRGLAGGVTDTQYF	TGTGCCAGTCGAAGGGGTCTAGCGGGAGGGGTGACAGATACGCAGTATTTT	once	TRBD2	TRBJ2-3	TRBV19
CASKATGSGNTIYF	TGTGCCAGCAAGGCTACAGGCTCTGGAAACACCATATATTTT	.	.	TRBJ1-3	TRBV19
CASSQDGRRGGQPQHF	TGTGCCAGCAGCCAAGACGGGCGACGGGGAGGCCAGCCCCAGCATTTT	.	.	TRBJ1-5	TRBV3-1/TRBV3-2
CASSYNQNPGQPQHF	TGTGCCAGCAGTTACAACCAAAACCCGGGTCAGCCCCAGCATTTT	.	.	TRBJ1-5	TRBV6-6